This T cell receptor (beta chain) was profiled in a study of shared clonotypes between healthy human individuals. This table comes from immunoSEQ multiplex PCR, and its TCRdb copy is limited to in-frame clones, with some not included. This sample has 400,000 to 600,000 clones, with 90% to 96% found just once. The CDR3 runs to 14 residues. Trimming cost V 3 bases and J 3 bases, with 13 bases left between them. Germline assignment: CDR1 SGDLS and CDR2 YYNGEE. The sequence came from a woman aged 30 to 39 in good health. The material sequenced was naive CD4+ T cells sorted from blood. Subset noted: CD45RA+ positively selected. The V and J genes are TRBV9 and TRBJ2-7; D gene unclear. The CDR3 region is CASSGTDNDYEQYF. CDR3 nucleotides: TGTGCCAGCAGCGGGACCGACAACGACTACGAGCAGTACTTC.